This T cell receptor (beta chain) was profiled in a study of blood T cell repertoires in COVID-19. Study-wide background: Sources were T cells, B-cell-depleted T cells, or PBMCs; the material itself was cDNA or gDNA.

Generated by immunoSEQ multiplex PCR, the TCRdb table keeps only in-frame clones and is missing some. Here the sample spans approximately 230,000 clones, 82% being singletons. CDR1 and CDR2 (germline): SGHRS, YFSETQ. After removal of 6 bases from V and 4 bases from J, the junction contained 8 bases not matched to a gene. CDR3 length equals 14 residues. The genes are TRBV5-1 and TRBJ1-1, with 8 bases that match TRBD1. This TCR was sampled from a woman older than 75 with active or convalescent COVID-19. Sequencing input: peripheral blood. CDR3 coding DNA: TGCGCCAGCACCCGAGACAGGGGTAGCACTGAAGCTTTCTTT. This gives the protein CASTRDRGSTEAFF. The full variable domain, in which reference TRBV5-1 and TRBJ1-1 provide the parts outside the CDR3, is KAGVTQTPRYLIKTRGQQVTLSCSPISGHRSVSWYQQTPGQGLQFLFEYFSETQRNKGNFPGRFSGRQFSNSRSEMNVSTLELGDSALYLCASTRDRGSTEAFFGQGTRLTVV.